Ten or more counts support the clone carrying this T cell receptor beta chain. As yet, its antigen is unknown. TCRdb used MiXCR to reprocess the 5' RACE reads, holding one entry per CDR3 protein. In the table there are a few hundred thousand distinct CDR3 sequences, roughly 9.4% of which are singletons. This entry belongs to a study of T-cell memory formation after mild COVID-19. Overall study findings and caveats: Later expanders leaned CD4+, whereas clones that contracted between day 15 and 85 were balanced CD4/CD8. Mainly in CM and EM were contracting CD4+ clones; CD8+ were in EMRA.

The source is a man in his late teens or twenties who had mild COVID-19 (a few samples of this study predate the infection). Cell type and time point are not known. The source material was PBMCs or a T cell subset sorted from them (not recorded which).

CDR3 amino acids: CASSTPRGARNNEQFF. Written as DNA, the CDR3 is TGTGCCAGCAGTACCCCTCGGGGGGCCAGGAACAATGAGCAGTTCTTC. The chain employs TRBV11-2 and TRBJ2-1; D may be TRBD2 (7 bases). Trimming shortened V by 6 bases and J by 5 bases, and 20 bases separated the two germline ends. CDR3 length equals 16 residues. Per the germline V gene, CDR1 is SGHAT and CDR2 is FQNNGV.